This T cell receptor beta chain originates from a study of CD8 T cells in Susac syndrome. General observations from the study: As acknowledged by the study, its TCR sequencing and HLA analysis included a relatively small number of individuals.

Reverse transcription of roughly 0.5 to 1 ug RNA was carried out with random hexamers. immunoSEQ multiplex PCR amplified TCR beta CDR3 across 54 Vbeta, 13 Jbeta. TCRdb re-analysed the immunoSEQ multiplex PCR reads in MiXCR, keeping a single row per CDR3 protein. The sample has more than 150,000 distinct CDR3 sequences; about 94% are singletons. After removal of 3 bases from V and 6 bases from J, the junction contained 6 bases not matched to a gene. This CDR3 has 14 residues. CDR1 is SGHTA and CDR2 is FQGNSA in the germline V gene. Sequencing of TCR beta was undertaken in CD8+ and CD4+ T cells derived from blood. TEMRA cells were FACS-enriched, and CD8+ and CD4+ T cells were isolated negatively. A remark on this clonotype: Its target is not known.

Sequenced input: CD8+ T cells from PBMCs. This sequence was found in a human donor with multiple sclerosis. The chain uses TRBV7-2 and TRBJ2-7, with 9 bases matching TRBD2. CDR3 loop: CASSFSAGGFEQYF. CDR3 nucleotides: TGTGCCAGCAGCTTTTCGGCGGGGGGGTTCGAGCAGTACTTC.